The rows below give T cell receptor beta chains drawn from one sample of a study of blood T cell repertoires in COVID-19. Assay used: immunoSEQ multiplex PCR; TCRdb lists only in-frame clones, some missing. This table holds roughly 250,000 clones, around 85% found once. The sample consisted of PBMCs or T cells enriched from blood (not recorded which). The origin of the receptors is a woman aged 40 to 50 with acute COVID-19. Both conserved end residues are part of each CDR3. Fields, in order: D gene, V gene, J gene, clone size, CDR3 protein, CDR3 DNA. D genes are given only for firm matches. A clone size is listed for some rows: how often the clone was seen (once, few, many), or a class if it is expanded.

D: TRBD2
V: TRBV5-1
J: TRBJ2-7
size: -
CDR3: CASRIGLAGPTYEQYF
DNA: TGCGCCAGCAGAATCGGACTAGCGGGACCCACCTACGAGCAGTACTTC

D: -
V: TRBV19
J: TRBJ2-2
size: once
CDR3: CASSIEDSPNTGELFF
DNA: TGTGCCAGTAGTATAGAAGACAGCCCGAACACCGGGGAGCTGTTTTTT

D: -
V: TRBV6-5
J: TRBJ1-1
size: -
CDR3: CASSYSQNTEAFF
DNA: TGTGCCAGCAGTTACTCCCAAAACACTGAAGCTTTCTTT

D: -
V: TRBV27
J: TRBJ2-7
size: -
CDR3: CASRVASSYEQYF
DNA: TGTGCCAGCAGGGTAGCGTCCTCCTACGAGCAGTACTTC

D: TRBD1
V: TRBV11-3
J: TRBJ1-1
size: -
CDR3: CASSRTGEGTEAFF
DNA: TGTGCCAGCAGCCGGACAGGGGAAGGCACTGAAGCTTTCTTT

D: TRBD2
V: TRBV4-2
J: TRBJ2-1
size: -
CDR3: CASSQKLAGGQGSEQFF
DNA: TGTGCCAGCAGCCAAAAGCTAGCGGGAGGGCAAGGGAGTGAGCAGTTCTTC

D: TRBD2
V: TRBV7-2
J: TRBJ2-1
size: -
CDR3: CASSPGGPRNEQFF
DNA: TGTGCCAGCAGCCCGGGGGGGCCACGAAATGAGCAGTTCTTC

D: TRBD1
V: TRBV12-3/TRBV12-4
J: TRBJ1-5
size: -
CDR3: CASAGQGSMAQHF
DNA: TGTGCCAGCGCCGGACAGGGTTCAATGGCCCAGCATTTT

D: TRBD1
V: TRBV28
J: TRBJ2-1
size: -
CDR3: CASSLTGGNEQFF
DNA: TGTGCCAGCAGTCTTACAGGGGGCAATGAGCAGTTCTTC

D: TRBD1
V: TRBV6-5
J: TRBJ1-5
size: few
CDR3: CASRQQGSSNQPQHF
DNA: TGTGCCAGCAGGCAACAGGGGTCAAGCAATCAGCCCCAGCATTTT

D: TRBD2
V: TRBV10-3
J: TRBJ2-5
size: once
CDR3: CAISEPLAEETQYF
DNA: TGTGCCATCAGTGAGCCCCTAGCGGAAGAGACCCAGTACTTC

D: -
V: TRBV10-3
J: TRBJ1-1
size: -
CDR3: CAIRPVGQNTEAFF
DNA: TGTGCCATCAGACCGGTGGGGCAGAACACTGAAGCTTTCTTT

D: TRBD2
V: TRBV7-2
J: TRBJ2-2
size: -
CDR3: CASNPGGDTGELFF
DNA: TGTGCCAGCAACCCGGGGGGGGACACCGGGGAGCTGTTTTTT

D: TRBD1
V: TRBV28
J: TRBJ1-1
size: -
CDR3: CASSPTGGEAFF
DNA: TGTGCCAGCAGCCCGACAGGGGGTGAAGCTTTCTTT

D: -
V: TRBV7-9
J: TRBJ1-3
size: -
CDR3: CASSFSTGNTIYF
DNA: TGTGCCAGCAGCTTTTCAACTGGAAACACCATATATTTT

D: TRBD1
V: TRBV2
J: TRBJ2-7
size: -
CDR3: CATLGDRGTPQSSYEQYF
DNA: TGTGCCACACTAGGGGACAGGGGTACACCCCAGAGCTCCTACGAGCAGTACTTC

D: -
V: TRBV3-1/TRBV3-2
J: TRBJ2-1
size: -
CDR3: CASSQVIGGVKSSYNEQFF
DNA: TGTGCCAGCAGCCAAGTAATAGGGGGGGTCAAGAGCTCCTACAATGAGCAGTTCTTC

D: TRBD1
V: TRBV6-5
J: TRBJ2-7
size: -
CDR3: CANRQGYEQYF
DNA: TGTGCCAACAGACAGGGGTACGAGCAGTACTTC

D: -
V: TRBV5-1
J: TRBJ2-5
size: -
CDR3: CASSRPEGEKETQYF
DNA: TGCGCCAGCAGCCGACCGGAAGGGGAAAAAGAGACCCAGTACTTC

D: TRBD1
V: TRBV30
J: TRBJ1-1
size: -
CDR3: CAWRPDRDAEAFF
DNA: TGTGCCTGGAGGCCAGACAGGGACGCTGAAGCTTTCTTT

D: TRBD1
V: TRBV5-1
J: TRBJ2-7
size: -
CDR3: CASRLDRGTEQYF
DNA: TGCGCCAGCAGGTTGGACAGGGGGACCGAGCAGTACTTC

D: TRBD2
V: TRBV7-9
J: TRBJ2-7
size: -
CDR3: CASSSTSGHSYEQYF
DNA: TGTGCCAGCAGCTCGACTAGCGGTCACTCCTACGAGCAGTACTTC

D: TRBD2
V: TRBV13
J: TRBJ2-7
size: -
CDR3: CASSLGSGLAFSEQYF
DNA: TGTGCCAGCAGCTTAGGTTCGGGACTAGCGTTCTCCGAGCAGTACTTC

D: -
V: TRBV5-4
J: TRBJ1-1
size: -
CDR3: CASTRRGGDRFDTEAFF
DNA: TGTGCCAGCACCAGGAGGGGGGGCGATCGTTTTGACACTGAAGCTTTCTTT

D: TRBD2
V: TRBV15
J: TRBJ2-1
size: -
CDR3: CATSRDGGTSGYNEQFF
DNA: TGTGCCACCAGCAGAGATGGGGGGACTAGCGGGTACAATGAGCAGTTCTTC

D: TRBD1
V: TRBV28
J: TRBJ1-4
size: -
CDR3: CASSGTGTGIEKLFF
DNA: TGTGCCAGCAGTGGTACCGGGACAGGGATTGAAAAACTGTTTTTT

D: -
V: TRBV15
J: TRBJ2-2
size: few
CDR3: CATSRGRGTGELFF
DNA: TGTGCCACCAGCAGAGGCCGGGGCACCGGGGAGCTGTTTTTT

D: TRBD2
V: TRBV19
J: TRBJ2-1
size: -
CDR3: CASSTRLADSYNEQFF
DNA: TGTGCCAGTAGTACCCGACTAGCGGACTCGTACAATGAGCAGTTCTTC

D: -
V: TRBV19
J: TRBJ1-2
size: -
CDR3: CASSQYFNGYTF
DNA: TGTGCCAGTAGTCAGTATTTCAATGGCTACACCTTC

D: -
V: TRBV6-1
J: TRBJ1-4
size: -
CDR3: CASSARGGEANEKLFF
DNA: TGTGCCAGCAGTGCGAGAGGAGGCGAGGCTAATGAAAAACTGTTTTTT

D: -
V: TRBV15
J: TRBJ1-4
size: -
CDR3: CATSRRQGNEKLFF
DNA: TGTGCCACCAGCAGACGCCAGGGAAATGAAAAACTGTTTTTT

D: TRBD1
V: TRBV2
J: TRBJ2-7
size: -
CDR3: CASMGQGAYEQYF
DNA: TGTGCCAGCATGGGGCAGGGGGCATACGAGCAGTACTTC

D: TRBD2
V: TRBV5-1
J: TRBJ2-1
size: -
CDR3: CASSSGTSGSGEQFF
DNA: TGCGCCAGCAGCTCCGGGACTAGCGGGAGCGGCGAGCAGTTCTTC

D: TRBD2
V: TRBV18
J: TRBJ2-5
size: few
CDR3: CASSRLAELSGEETQYF
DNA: TGTGCCAGCTCCCGACTAGCGGAGTTGAGTGGCGAAGAGACCCAGTACTTC

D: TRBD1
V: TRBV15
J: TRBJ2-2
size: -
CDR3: CATSREGQKGPGELFF
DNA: TGTGCCACCAGCAGAGAGGGACAGAAGGGGCCCGGGGAGCTGTTTTTT

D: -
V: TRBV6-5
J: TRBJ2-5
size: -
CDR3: CATRGYGNQETQYF
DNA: TGTGCCACCCGTGGATACGGGAACCAAGAGACCCAGTACTTC

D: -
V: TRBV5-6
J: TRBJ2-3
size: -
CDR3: CASLWWTAGDTQYF
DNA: TGTGCCAGCCTATGGTGGACTGCCGGAGATACGCAGTATTTT

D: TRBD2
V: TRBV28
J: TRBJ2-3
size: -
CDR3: CASSLLGLAGGSDTQYF
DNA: TGTGCCAGCAGTTTACTCGGACTAGCGGGAGGCTCAGATACGCAGTATTTT

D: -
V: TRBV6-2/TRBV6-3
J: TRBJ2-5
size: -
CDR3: CASSFDRNQETQYF
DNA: TGTGCCAGCAGCTTCGACAGAAACCAAGAGACCCAGTACTTC

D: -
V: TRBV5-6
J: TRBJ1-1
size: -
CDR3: CASSLVGQSEAFF
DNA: TGTGCCAGCAGCTTGGTTGGACAGTCTGAAGCTTTCTTT

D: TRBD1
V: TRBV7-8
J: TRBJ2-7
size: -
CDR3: CASSLRTGVSYEQYF
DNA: TGTGCCAGCAGCTTAAGGACAGGGGTTTCCTACGAGCAGTACTTC

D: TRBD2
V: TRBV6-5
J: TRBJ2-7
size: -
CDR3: CASSYSNGLAGLEQYF
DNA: TGTGCCAGCAGTTATAGCAACGGGCTAGCGGGACTCGAGCAGTACTTC